Below are 31 T cell receptor beta chains sequenced from a single sample in a study of CD8 T cells in Susac syndrome. A quantity of about 0.5 to 1 ug RNA underwent reverse transcription using random hexamers. One entry per CDR3 protein results from TCRdb running MiXCR on the immunoSEQ multiplex PCR reads. The sample gives some 190,000 distinct CDR3 sequences, roughly 94% of which show up once; around 0.1% is in the top ten. The sequencing sample was made of CD4+ T cells from PBMCs. These receptors all stem from a human donor in good health.

This chain uses TRBV6-1 with TRBJ2-3, with 10 bases fitting TRBD1. V dropped 0 bases and J dropped 11; count of bases not matched to a gene: 20. Germline lookup yields CDR1 MNHNS and CDR2 SASEGT. The CDR3 contains 19 residues. The DNA of the CDR3 is TGTGCCAGCAGTGAAGCATTCGGGGGGACAGGGGACCCTCCCCGGGGGCAGTATTTT. It encodes CASSEAFGGTGDPPRGQYF.

The chain carries TRBV30 and TRBJ1-2; weak D call: TRBD1 (6 bases). The CDR3 is made up of 17 amino acids. Germline V gene data show CDR1 as GTSNPN and CDR2 as SVGIG (reference sequence). Between the trimmed V and J ends, which lost 3 bases and 0 bases, there was a span of 20 bases. Written as DNA, the CDR3 is TGTGCCTGGAGCGACGACAGGAACCATCCTACTAACTATGGCTACACCTTC. Translating it yields CAWSDDRNHPTNYGYTF.

This chain joins TRBV19 and TRBJ1-2; D unresolved. The ends were cut back, 3 bases at V and 4 bases at J, with 9 bases in the middle. The CDR3 runs to 13 residues. Germline V gene lookup returns CDR1 LNHDA and CDR2 SQIVND (reference sequence). The CDR3 coding sequence is TGTGCCAGTAGTATCGGGGTCCTCTATGGCTACACCTTC. Protein sequence: CASSIGVLYGYTF. The full variable domain, its missing parts supplied by reference TRBV19 and TRBJ1-2, is DGGITQSPKYLFRKEGQNVTLSCEQNLNHDAMYWYRQDPGQGLRLIYYSQIVNDFQKGDIAEGYSVSREKKESFPLTVTSAQKNPTAFYLCASSIGVLYGYTFGSGTRLTVV.

CDR3 sequence reads: CSARPGTASSYEQYF. Written as DNA, the CDR3 is TGCAGTGCTAGGCCCGGGACTGCGAGCTCCTACGAGCAGTACTTC. The gene calls are TRBV20-1 and TRBJ2-7, with a tentative D call TRBD2 (6 bases). The CDR3 loop spans 15 amino acids. Deletions cut 3 bases from V and 0 bases from J, with 15 bases between. CDR1 and CDR2 from the germline V gene are DFQATT and SNEGSKA (reference sequence).

The chain recombines TRBV27 with TRBJ1-1; D ambiguous. The CDR3 runs to 14 residues. Trimming took 3 bases from V and 1 from J, leaving 9 bases between them. Germline V lookup: CDR1 MNHEY, CDR2 SMNVEV (reference sequence). This CDR3 reads CASSFVQANTEAFF. The DNA for the CDR3 is TGTGCCAGCAGTTTCGTCCAGGCGAACACTGAAGCTTTCTTT.

This clonotype was seen a single time. This sequence joins TRBV6-1 and TRBJ2-5, with TRBD2 matching 11 bases. CDR1 MNHNS and CDR2 SASEGT come from the germline V gene. CDR3 size: 13 residues. Trimming took 6 bases from V and 4 from J; bases not matched to a gene: 1. CDR3 DNA sequence: TGTGCCAGCAGACTAGCGGGAGCAGAGACCCAGTACTTC. Residues: CASRLAGAETQYF.

This clonotype appeared once. The chain uses TRBV4-2 and TRBJ2-1, with TRBD1 matching over 9 bases. V dropped 3 bases and J dropped 9; count of bases not matched to a gene: 12. The CDR3 contains 16 residues. Per germline, CDR1 LGHNA and CDR2 YNFKEQ. The CDR3 loop is CASSHGYRGQAREQFF. CDR3 nucleotides: TGTGCCAGCAGCCACGGGTACAGGGGGCAAGCGCGTGAGCAGTTCTTC.

This clonotype was counted a single time. V gene TRBV28 combines with J gene TRBJ2-3, with a possible D match to TRBD1 (5 bases). Germline V CDR1 and CDR2: MDHEN, SYDVKM. Trimming left V 5 bases short and J 6 bases short, with 12 bases between. The CDR3 runs 13 residues. The CDR3 bases are TGTGCCAGCAGTCCCTCAGGGCGGGATACGCAGTATTTT. Its translation: CASSPSGRDTQYF.

V usage is TRBV2 and J usage is TRBJ2-1, with 12 bases matching TRBD2. This CDR3 is built from 14 residues. Germline values: CDR1 SNHLY, CDR2 FYNNEI. V shed 6 bases, J shed 7 bases, and the junction held 4 bases outside the gene matches. This CDR3 reads CASRTLAGGNEQFF. In DNA form, the CDR3 reads TGTGCCAGCAGGACCCTAGCGGGAGGGAATGAGCAGTTCTTC.

The chain employs TRBV28 and TRBJ2-7; D unresolved. The CDR3 runs to 12 residues. V shed 5 bases and J shed 1 base, with 6 bases lying between them. CDR1 MDHEN and CDR2 SYDVKM come from the germline V gene. CDR3 sequence reads: CASSRYSYEQYV. The DNA for the CDR3 is TGTGCCAGCAGTAGATATTCCTACGAGCAGTACGTC.

The CDR3 loop reads CSANTGSGGTDTQYF. Written as DNA, the CDR3 is TGCAGTGCGAATACAGGGTCCGGTGGCACAGATACGCAGTATTTT. This chain uses TRBV20-1 with TRBJ2-3; the D gene is possibly TRBD1 (6 bases). CDR1 is DFQATT and CDR2 is SNEGSKA in the germline V gene (reference sequence). The CDR3 runs to 15 residues. V lost 6 bases, J lost 1 base, and 17 bases lay in between.

The chain combines TRBV4-1 with TRBJ2-1; D is undetermined. The V end was cut by 4 bases, the J end by 4 bases, with 11 bases between. The CDR3 has 14 amino acids. Germline V CDR1 and CDR2: MGHRA, YSYEKL. CDR3 nucleotides: TGCGCCAGCAGCCCGGCAGACCGGTACAATGAGCAGTTCTTC. Translation gives CASSPADRYNEQFF.

The chain combines TRBV24-1 with TRBJ2-1; D is ambiguous. V lost 5 bases and J 1 base, leaving 8 bases between the germline ends. The length of the CDR3 is 14 residues. Germline-derived CDR1 and CDR2 are KGHDR and SFDVKD. The CDR3 bases are TGTGCCACCAGTGGACCGCCTTCCTACAATGAGCAGTTCTTC. Its protein is CATSGPPSYNEQFF.

This chain joins TRBV20-1 and TRBJ2-7; 9 bases fit TRBD1. The CDR3 covers 13 residues. Per germline, CDR1 DFQATT and CDR2 SNEGSKA (reference sequence). Losses at the gene ends were 5 bases for V and 4 bases for J; bases not matched to a gene: 6. The CDR3 sequence is CSARRDRAYEQYF. CDR3 DNA: TGCAGTGCTCGCCGGGACAGGGCATACGAGCAGTACTTC.

This rearrangement joins TRBV29-1 to TRBJ2-1; D may be TRBD2 (5 bases). The ends were cut back, 7 bases at V and 2 bases at J, with 6 bases in the middle. Germline V lookup: CDR1 SQVTM, CDR2 ANQGSEA. The CDR3 has 11 residues. The CDR3: CSAGTYNEQFF. CDR3 coding DNA: TGCAGCGCCGGGACCTACAATGAGCAGTTCTTC.

V gene TRBV20-1 combines with J gene TRBJ2-5; D gene uncertain. The germline V gene has CDR1 DFQATT and CDR2 SNEGSKA (reference sequence). This CDR3 has 12 amino acids. V lost 4 bases, J lost 1 base, and 7 bases lay in between. CDR3 residues: CSATEIQETQYF. The DNA for the CDR3 is TGCAGTGCTACGGAGATCCAAGAGACCCAGTACTTC.

CDR3 amino acids: CASSERAGPMNTEAFF. In DNA, the CDR3 is TGTGCCAGCAGCGAGAGAGCAGGGCCGATGAACACTGAAGCTTTCTTT. The chain couples TRBV27 to TRBJ1-1; maybe TRBD1 (5 bases). The CDR3 extends over 16 amino acids. Germline assignment: CDR1 MNHEY and CDR2 SMNVEV (reference sequence). V was trimmed by 6 bases and J by 0 bases, leaving 17 bases between them.

The rearrangement uses TRBV18 and TRBJ1-5, with 10 positions matching TRBD1. V gave up 6 bases and J gave up 7 bases; unmatched junction bases: 6. CDR1 is KGHSH, CDR2 LQKENI, per germline. The CDR3 consists of 14 residues. CDR3 in amino acids: CASSPGTGVQPQHF. The CDR3 coding sequence is TGTGCCAGCTCCCCCGGGACAGGGGTCCAGCCCCAGCATTTT. The variable domain in full, with the rest retrieved from reference TRBV18 and TRBJ1-5, is NAGVMQNPRHLVRRRGQEARLRCSPMKGHSHVYWYRQLPEEGLKFMVYLQKENIIDESGMPKERFSAEFPKEGPSILRIQQVVRGDSAAYFCASSPGTGVQPQHFGDGTRLSIL.

The chain combines TRBV18 with TRBJ2-3, with D unresolved. Germline V gene lookup returns CDR1 KGHSH and CDR2 LQKENI. The V end lost 3 bases, the J end lost 2 bases, and 9 bases lay between the germline ends. There are 14 residues in the CDR3. The CDR3 region has the DNA TGTGCCAGCTCACCTACAGCAGCCACAGATACGCAGTATTTT. Its protein product is CASSPTAATDTQYF.

The chain couples TRBV20-1 to TRBJ2-3; D possibly corresponds to TRBD1 (6 bases). The CDR3 is 13 amino acids. Per the germline V gene, CDR1 is DFQATT and CDR2 is SNEGSKA (reference sequence). Trimming removed 6 bases at V and 5 bases at J, with 15 bases between. In nucleotides, the CDR3 is TGCAGTGCCTTAGTGGGGGCAAAAGATACGCAGTATTTT. Protein: CSALVGAKDTQYF.

This rearrangement joins TRBV3-1 to TRBJ2-6, with TRBD1 matching over 8 bases. This CDR3 comprises 16 residues. V was clipped by 7 bases and J by 2 bases; unmatched bases: 7. The germline CDR1 and CDR2 sequences are LGHDT and YNNKEL (reference sequence). In nucleotides, the CDR3 is TGTGCCAGCACCGGAGGACAGGGTACTGGGGCCAACGTCCTGACTTTC. Translated, it gives CASTGGQGTGANVLTF.

The V and J genes are TRBV20-1 and TRBJ2-5; 10 bases agree with TRBD2. J gave up 3 bases and V 5 bases, and 3 bases lay outside the gene matches. CDR1 DFQATT and CDR2 SNEGSKA come from the germline V gene (reference sequence). The CDR3 is 13 residues long. This CDR3 reads CSAPLAGEETQYF. The CDR3 nucleotides read TGCAGTGCTCCCCTAGCGGGAGAAGAGACCCAGTACTTC.

The chain has TRBV2 and TRBJ2-1; unclear D gene. The CDR3 totals 13 residues. The germline gives CDR1 SNHLY, CDR2 FYNNEI. Deletions cut 3 bases from V and 12 bases from J, with 15 bases between. The DNA of the CDR3 is TGTGCCAGCAGTGAGGGATCTTATAGCCTGCAGTTCTTC. Translated, it gives CASSEGSYSLQFF.

The chain carries TRBV4-3 and TRBJ1-2, with D uncertain. V was cut by 0 bases and J by 5 bases, with 13 bases left in between. CDR1 LGHNA and CDR2 YSLEER come from the germline V gene. The CDR3 has 15 amino acids. The DNA for the CDR3 is TGCGCCAGCAGCCAAGATCTTAGGGAGCGTTATGGCTACACCTTC. Encoded protein: CASSQDLRERYGYTF.

This clonotype came up once. V is TRBV7-2 and J is TRBJ2-7; TRBD2 matches 13 bases. The V gene end was trimmed by 5 bases and the J gene end by 3 bases; junction bases not matched to a gene: 7. The length of the CDR3 is 16 residues. Germline CDR1 SGHTA, CDR2 FQGNSA. CDR3 DNA: TGTGCCAGCAGCGCAGAGGGACTAGCGGGGCGCTACGAGCAGTACTTC. Its protein product is CASSAEGLAGRYEQYF.

V gene TRBV7-9 combines with J gene TRBJ2-7; 7 bases match TRBD1. CDR1 is SEHNR and CDR2 is FQNEAQ in the germline V gene (reference sequence). CDR3 length: 14 residues. Trimming took 5 bases from V and 0 from J; bases not matched to a gene: 4. As DNA, the CDR3 is TGTGCCAGCAGCCGCCGGGACAGCTCCTACGAGCAGTACTTC. Protein: CASSRRDSSYEQYF.

The chain recombines TRBV28 with TRBJ2-7; TRBD2 agrees at 8 bases. Per the germline V gene, CDR1 is MDHEN and CDR2 is SYDVKM. The CDR3 is 13 amino acids. The junction had 7 bases not matched to a gene; V was cut back by 4 bases and J by 8 bases. The CDR3 sequence: CASSSKTSEQQYV. CDR3 DNA sequence: TGTGCCAGCAGTTCCAAGACTAGCGAACAGCAGTACGTC.

V and J are TRBV4-2 and TRBJ2-1; TRBD1 agrees at 9 bases. The CDR3 loop spans 16 amino acids. With 4 bases clipped from V and 6 bases from J, the junction kept 10 bases outside the gene matches. In germline, CDR1 is LGHNA, CDR2 YNFKEQ. The CDR3 is CASSPIGQGSINEQFF. CDR3 DNA sequence: TGTGCCAGCAGCCCGATTGGACAGGGGTCAATCAATGAGCAGTTCTTC.

The V gene is TRBV15, the J gene TRBJ1-2, with TRBD1 as a possible D gene (5 bases). The V and J ends lost 0 bases and 4 bases respectively, with 9 bases between them. Germline lookup yields CDR1 LNHNV and CDR2 YYDKDF (reference sequence). The CDR3 has 14 amino acids. The CDR3 spells CATSRDMGGYGYTF. The DNA of the CDR3 is TGTGCCACCAGCAGAGATATGGGGGGCTATGGCTACACCTTC.

V usage is TRBV7-9 and J usage is TRBJ2-1, with 11 bases that match TRBD2. This CDR3 spans 14 amino acids. J was trimmed by 6 bases and V by 3 bases; bases with no gene match: 1. Germline V lookup: CDR1 SEHNR, CDR2 FQNEAQ (reference sequence). CDR3 nucleotide sequence: TGTGCCAGCAGCTTGACTAGCGGGGTCAATGAGCAGTTCTTC. This codes for CASSLTSGVNEQFF.

A single count supports this clonotype. The chain uses TRBV14 and TRBJ1-1; D remains unclear. CDR3 size: 17 residues. Germline CDR1 is SGHDN and CDR2 is FVKESK. Between the trimmed V and J ends, which lost 4 bases and 1 base, there was a span of 19 bases. The CDR3 loop reads CASSPPPLGPSNTEAFF. CDR3 DNA sequence: TGTGCCAGCAGCCCCCCCCCTCTGGGTCCGTCGAACACTGAAGCTTTCTTT.